This TCR beta chain was retrieved from a study of blood T cells in healthy people across ages. For the second PCR, which ran for about 7 to 11 cycles, a sample-barcoded 5' primer and a J-beta primer mix were used. The template-switch adaptor was a 5' adaptor with 12 random nucleotides. It tagged each cDNA molecule. Each CDR3 protein gets one entry after TCRdb re-called the 5' RACE reads with MiXCR. The data show 600,000 to 850,000 distinct CDR3 sequences, just under 25% seen once. The CDR3 sequence is 16 residues long. CDR1 and CDR2 (germline): MNHEY, SVGAGI. V shed 2 bases, J shed 4 bases, and the junction held 5 bases outside the gene matches. This sample was shared with a second study, whose subject was T cells of mothers and their children. This second study says: A few healthy Caucasian mothers served as donors, and their six children did as well.

Specimen: blood. The chain uses TRBV6-5 and TRBJ2-1; TRBD2 agrees at 10 bases. This sequence was found in a boy younger than 18 in good health. The CDR3 DNA follows: TGTGCCAGCAGTTACGAGGCTAGCGGGGGTTACAATGAGCAGTTCTTC. Translating it yields CASSYEASGGYNEQFF.